Listed here is a single TCR beta chain. As yet, its antigen is unknown. This specimen comes from a study of vaccination effects on CD4 cells after COVID-19. With the ViraFEST assay, the study expanded antigen-specific CD4+ T cells using viral peptide pools, then sequenced them. Researchers isolated CD4+ T cells once roughly ten days of culture had elapsed. The healthy vaccine recipients, who had no prior SARS-CoV-2 infection, showed negative nucleocapsid antibodies. Clones were read by immunoSEQ multiplex PCR, and TCRdb kept only the in-frame ones, dropping some. The sample consists of around 30,000 clones, roughly 62% of them appearing once. Germline CDR1 and CDR2: KGHSH and LQKENI. The V and J ends lost 3 bases and 11 bases respectively, with 17 bases between them. The CDR3 extends over 14 amino acids.

Sequenced here: CD4+ T cells from PBMCs cultured with HCoV-229E spike peptides, sampled before COVID-19 vaccination. The V and J genes are TRBV18 and TRBJ1-5; no clear D. The source is a human donor who received a COVID-19 vaccine. CDR3 loop: CASSPSGQAPAQHF. The CDR3 bases are TGTGCCAGCTCACCCTCCGGGCAAGCCCCAGCCCAGCATTTT.